This T cell receptor (beta chain) was sequenced in a study of PD-1 blockade in classical Hodgkin lymphoma. About the research overall: Patients got intravenous nivolumab 3 mg/kg every 2 weeks.

Findings of the study overall: Exclusion removed patients who began nivolumab under 1 year after ASCT.

Each and every patient relapsed after autologous stem cell transplantation, and patients got differing brentuximab vedotin exposure. Germline V lookup: CDR1 MGHRA, CDR2 YSYEKL. The CDR3 has 15 amino acids. V dropped 4 bases and J dropped 5 bases, with 18 bases sitting between them. Using immunoSEQ multiplex PCR, the repertoire was profiled, and TCRdb retains in-frame clones only, with some absent. The sample has about 46,000 clones; approximately 70% are singletons. The sample holds one count of this clone. Its antigen remains unknown. The chain joins TRBV4-1 to TRBJ2-7; D is perhaps TRBD1 or TRBD2 (6 bases each). The TCR sequence derives from a human donor with classical Hodgkin lymphoma. Sequencing used peripheral blood mononuclear cells (PBMCs), obtained at baseline. CDR3 bases: TGCGCCAGCAGCCTTGGGCTCGTGGGGGGCGACGAGCAGTACTTC. Translating it yields CASSLGLVGGDEQYF.